This T cell receptor (beta chain) was captured in a study of blood T cell repertoires in COVID-19. Whole-study context: From the United States, Italy and Spain came samples of acute and convalescent COVID-19. The cDNA or gDNA used as material had been derived from T cells, B-cell-depleted T cells, or PBMCs.

Germline V gene data show CDR1 as LNHDA and CDR2 as SQIVND (reference sequence). This CDR3 region has 13 residues. V trimming: 10 bases; J trimming: 4 bases; junction bases outside the gene matches: 7. In the source study's methods: Using reference gene primer amplification, nucleated cell counts were estimated. Using immunoSEQ multiplex PCR, the repertoire was profiled, and TCRdb retains in-frame clones only, with some absent. For V, J and clone size, that table is used; D and trimming come from the DNA. Here the sample spans approximately 200,000 clones, 75% to 90% being singletons. The clonotype originates from a woman younger than 30 in a cohort exposed to, infected with or recovered from COVID-19 (not recorded which). This sequence joins TRBV19 and TRBJ1-5, with 7 bases matching TRBD1. Specimen: PBMCs or T cells enriched from blood (not recorded which). The CDR3 DNA is TGTGCCACCTCGACAGGGCGGAATCAGCCCCAGCATTTT. This translates into CATSTGRNQPQHF.